This T cell receptor (beta chain) is from a study of shared clonotypes between healthy human individuals (dated by TCRdb to 2018 to 2021). Broadly, across the study: The cohort included three men and a couple of women between 18 and 49 years of age. To estimate repertoire size and how much clonotypes are shared between individuals, the study performed deep sequencing of blood TCR repertoires from about five healthy adults. For each donor, three plates each were used for CD4 naive and CD4 memory, two plates were used for CD8 naive, and one plate was used for CD8 memory. To increase sequencing depth and limit assay-specific biases, different laboratories used diverse techniques to prepare libraries and sequence TCR repertoires. Between about 0.94 and 10 billion PBMCs per donor were obtained by leukapheresis. What the research found in general, with its limitations: When several donors were compared, the shared fraction of clonotypes was about 5% for naive CD4, over 3% for naive CD8, more than 2% for memory CD4, and less than 0.5% for memory CD8. Pairwise subsampling led to the expectation that sequencing depth would affect the degree of clonotype sharing among donors. Larger estimated clonotype richness was generally found for naive subsets than for memory subsets. Sampling was limited to blood, and TCR repertoires in tissue likely differ from TCR repertoires in blood. Because the study included only a small number of donors, the genetic and exposure-history diversity represented was limited. Higher generation probabilities were observed for clonotypes shared by all four sorted-subset donors than for non-shared clonotypes. Even with the large sequencing depth, rarefaction of the sorted-subset datasets indicated that sequencing was incomplete.

In the germline V gene, CDR1 corresponds to SGHTA and CDR2 to FQGNSA. The CDR3, from cysteine to phenylalanine, totals 15 residues. The sequence is cut down to CDR3 DNA, 45 bases in frame from base 1. After removal of 5 bases from V and 4 bases from J, the junction retains 5 bases not matched to a gene. The donors were healthy, HIV-negative adults who had no recently reported acute infections or vaccinations. Every donor was a Caucasian adult living in Nashville, Tennessee, USA. CD4+ T cells were enriched through magnetic negative selection, after which naive cells were positively selected on CD45RA and the remaining negative fraction served as the memory subset. Blood was collected by leukapheresis, and PBMCs were isolated by Ficoll-Histopaque density gradient centrifugation and then cryopreserved in liquid nitrogen vapor phase. Analytical flow cytometry was used to check the purity and quantity of each magnetically sorted T cell population. Genomic DNA was isolated from each sorted fraction and quantified by UV absorbance on a Nanodrop 2000c.

TCR CDR3 regions were amplified from genomic DNA by multiplex PCR using the deep immunoSEQ assay. Extracted genomic DNA from each cell subset was spread evenly across all wells of several immunoSEQ 96-well plates, with each plate serving as a replicate. Each replicate PCR for sorted subsets received about 210 ng genomic DNA, equal to roughly 30,000 T cell genomes. The purified libraries were quantified using a Qubit 3.0 fluorometer, sized with a Bioanalyzer 2100, and then quantified again using the KAPA Library Quantification kit. Every immunoSEQ 96-well plate was sequenced on a dedicated single-read 150-cycle Illumina NextSeq 550 flow cell. For the original study's pipeline: Because the immunoSEQ output included only junctional sequences and no quality scores, the filtering could not be the same as the filtering used for full-length reads. Sequences were annotated with PyIR, a Python wrapper for IgBLAST v1.9, using IMGT germline references to assign V/J genes and CDR3. Reads with weak V/J assignments (E-value above 1e-6), missing CDR3, stop codons, out-of-frame junctions, or ambiguous translated residues were removed. V3J clonotypes were defined by identical inferred V gene, J gene, and CDR3 amino acid sequence. Percentage overlap between repertoires was calculated by dividing the number of shared unique clonotypes by the size of the smaller repertoire. Richness of each repertoire was evaluated using RTK rarefaction, the Chao1 estimator, and Recon v2.1 estimates of unobserved clonotypes. OLGA was used to compute generation probabilities for all TCRbeta clonotypes that the gDNA method yielded from several donors. TCRdb provides this immuneACCESS table in a form limited to in-frame rearrangements. Some clones are lacking; in checked studies, under half of them reflect an unresolved V gene, and why the rest are absent is not known. The V and J calls and clone size were taken over from that table, and D and trimming were inferred from the DNA. In all, the sample holds over a million clones, and 75% to 85% of those were seen once. In total, the top ten clones hold 0.6% to 0.7% of the sample.

This clone has a count of ten or more. Its cognate antigen has yet to be identified. The sample holds no much larger clone one base away, and base qualities are not on file. This TCR came from a man between 18 and 29 years old in good health. Some clones in this sample may be carry-over from other donors' samples. The chain couples TRBV7-2 to TRBJ2-1, with TRBD2 identical over 10 junction bases. Sequencing was performed on memory CD4+ T cells from PBMCs. The sample's cell subset or site label, in plain terms: CD45RA-negative fraction. The DNA reads as follows: TGTGCCAGCAGCGAGGGACTAGCGCCGTACAATGAGCAGTTCTTC. Translation gives CASSEGLAPYNEQFF.